The T cell receptor beta chain described here comes from a study of blood T cell repertoires in COVID-19. On the study more broadly: T cells, B-cell-depleted T cells, or PBMCs provided the cDNA or gDNA that served as material.

The CDR3 consists of 13 residues. CDR1 and CDR2 from the germline V gene are SGHRS and YFSETQ. The V gene end was trimmed by 4 bases and the J gene end by 2 bases; junction bases not matched to a gene: 0. Original processing methods: Counts of nucleated cells, estimated from reference gene primer amplification, were obtained. Sequencing used immunoSEQ multiplex PCR; TCRdb keeps in-frame clones, though not all of them. The DNA was the basis for D and trimming; V, J and clone size are from that table. The sample yields 120,000 or so clones, around 90% seen once. This chain links TRBV5-1 with TRBJ2-7; 10 nucleotides line up with TRBD2. The receptor comes from a human donor in a cohort sampled during active COVID-19. Sequencing was done on a sample of peripheral blood. The CDR3 nucleotides read TGCGCCAGCAGCAGCGGGAGGGCCTACGAGCAGTACTTC. This codes for CASSSGRAYEQYF. The whole variable domain, remainder taken from reference TRBV5-1 and TRBJ2-7, is KAGVTQTPRYLIKTRGQQVTLSCSPISGHRSVSWYQQTPGQGLQFLFEYFSETQRNKGNFPGRFSGRQFSNSRSEMNVSTLELGDSALYLCASSSGRAYEQYFGPGTRLTVT.